Below, one T cell receptor (beta chain) is given with its context. Its target is unknown. Noted time point: roughly 11-day in vitro stimulation with candidate neoantigen peptide 7. Baseline for clone expansion was a parallel culture with no peptide. Sequencing used immunoSEQ multiplex PCR; TCRdb keeps in-frame clones, though not all of them. The table has more than 7,500 clones, around nine tenths seen once. The data were obtained in a study of PD-1 blockade in mismatch repair-deficient tumors. This CDR3 region has 16 residues. V was pared by 1 base and J by 2 bases, with 13 bases between. Germline CDR1 and CDR2: MNHEY and SMNVEV (reference sequence). Study observations and caveats: Roughly 150 unique blood TCRs came from expansion to three of seven peptides. Rapid post-treatment expansion, then contraction, generally preceding radiologic response, marked tumor-resident clones.

This receptor was taken from an adult with mismatch repair-deficient cancer. The chain is built from TRBV27 and TRBJ2-3; D is perhaps TRBD2 (5 bases). Sequencing used cells cultured in vitro, obtained from a patient treated with pembrolizumab. Here the CDR3 DNA reads TGTGCCAGCAGTTTATTTGGACTCCAAGACACAGATACGCAGTATTTT. Translation gives CASSLFGLQDTDTQYF.